Listed here is a single T cell receptor beta chain. The sample belongs to a study of blood T cell repertoires in COVID-19. The CDR3 is 15 amino acids. The germline V gene encodes CDR1 SGHNT and CDR2 YENEEA. V was trimmed by 0 bases and J by 0 bases, leaving 6 bases between them. Authors' data handling: Amplification of reference gene primers was used by the study to estimate nucleated cell counts. Profiled with immunoSEQ multiplex PCR; TCRdb holds only in-frame clones, not every one. The V and J calls and clone size come from that table; D and trimming were worked out from the DNA. Of around 49,000 clones in the sample, 70% to 80% were seen once.

Sequencing was carried out using PBMCs or T cells enriched from blood (not recorded which). The receptor comes from a woman between 50 and 59 years old with acute COVID-19. The rearrangement joins TRBV11-3 to TRBJ2-1; maybe TRBD2 (6 bases). The CDR3 coding sequence is TGTGCCAGCAGCTTAGACGGGAGCTCCTACAATGAGCAGTTCTTC. Its translation is CASSLDGSSYNEQFF.